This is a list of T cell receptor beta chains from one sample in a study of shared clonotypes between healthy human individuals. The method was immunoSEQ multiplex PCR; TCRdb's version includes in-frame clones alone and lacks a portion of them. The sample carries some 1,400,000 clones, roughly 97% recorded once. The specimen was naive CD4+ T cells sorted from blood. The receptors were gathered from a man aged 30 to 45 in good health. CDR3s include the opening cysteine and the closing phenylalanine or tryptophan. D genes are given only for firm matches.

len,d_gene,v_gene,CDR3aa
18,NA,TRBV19,CASSIVRASGGFQETQYF
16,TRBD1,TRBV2,CASKGQGALFADTQYF
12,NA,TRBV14,CASSSLRETQYF
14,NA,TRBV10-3,CAIRSKGDTDTQYF
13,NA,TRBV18,CASSRDGIGELFF
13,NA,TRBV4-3,CASSQDRNTEAFF
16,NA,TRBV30,CAWSKDRTRWNTEAFF
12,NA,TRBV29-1,CSVVGRRYEQYF
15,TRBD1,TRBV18,CASSPPTGLLGGYTF
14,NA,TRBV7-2,CASSFRDLNYGYTF
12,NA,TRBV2,CASSEAQGVAFF
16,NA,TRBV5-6,CASSGITSNSYNEQFF
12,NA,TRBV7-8,CASSFATGELFF
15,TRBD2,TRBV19,CASSIATSGPYEQYF
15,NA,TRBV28,CASSHGRIPSDTQYF
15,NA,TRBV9,CASSVDQGRYAEAFF
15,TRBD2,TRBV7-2,CASSLTSGSGNEQFF
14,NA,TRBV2,CASRVGGVKNIQYF
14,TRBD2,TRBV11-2,CASRLGLAGVEQYF
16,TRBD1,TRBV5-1,CASSIGQGIEAETQYF
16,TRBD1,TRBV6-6,CASSSQTGSFNQPQHF
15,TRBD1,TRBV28,CASTTTRRDSSKAFF
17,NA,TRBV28,CASSLVGSGGLTDTQYF
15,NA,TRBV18,CASSPIGNSNQPQHF
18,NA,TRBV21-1,CASSKEKGLAGVVDTQYF
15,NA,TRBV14,CASSQSRGTGNTIYF
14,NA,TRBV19,CASTRTGLWDEQFF
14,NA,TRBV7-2,CASSLEVYGTEAFF
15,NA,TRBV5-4,CASSLTGGRSGELFF
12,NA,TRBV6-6,CASRQGAGPQHF
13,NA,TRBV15,CATSRDRQDEQYF
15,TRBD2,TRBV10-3,CAIGASGSSYNEQFF
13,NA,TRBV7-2,CASSLDIGSEAFF
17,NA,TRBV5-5,CASSLETGLISGNTIYF
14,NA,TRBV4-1,CASSQVVHADTQYF
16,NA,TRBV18,CASSPPPPGIPYGYTF
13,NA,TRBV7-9,CASSLEGGDGYTF
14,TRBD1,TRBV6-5,CASSYYRGQYEQYF
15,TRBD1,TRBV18,CASSGTGGSNQPQHF
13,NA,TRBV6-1,CASSEALWRTQYF
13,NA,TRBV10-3,CAMAGGFNQPQHF
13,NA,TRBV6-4,CASSQGMNYGYTF
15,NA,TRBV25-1,CASSEYTPLEGPQHF
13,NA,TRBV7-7,CASSSGLRDTQYF
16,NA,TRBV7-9,CASTAGRFGGTGELFF
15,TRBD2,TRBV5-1,CASSLTTGGTGELFF
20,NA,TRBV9,CASSVVGRGAGTTLDNEQFF
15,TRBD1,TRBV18,CASSPLGTGISEQYF
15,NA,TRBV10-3,CAISESRGANEKLFF
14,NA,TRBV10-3,CAISGGGYRDEQYF
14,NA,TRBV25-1,CASSGKGPNQPQHF
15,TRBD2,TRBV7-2,CASSPPGLAAYEQYF
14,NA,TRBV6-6,CASIPAFDTGELFF
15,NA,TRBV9,CASSARQPNYNEQFF